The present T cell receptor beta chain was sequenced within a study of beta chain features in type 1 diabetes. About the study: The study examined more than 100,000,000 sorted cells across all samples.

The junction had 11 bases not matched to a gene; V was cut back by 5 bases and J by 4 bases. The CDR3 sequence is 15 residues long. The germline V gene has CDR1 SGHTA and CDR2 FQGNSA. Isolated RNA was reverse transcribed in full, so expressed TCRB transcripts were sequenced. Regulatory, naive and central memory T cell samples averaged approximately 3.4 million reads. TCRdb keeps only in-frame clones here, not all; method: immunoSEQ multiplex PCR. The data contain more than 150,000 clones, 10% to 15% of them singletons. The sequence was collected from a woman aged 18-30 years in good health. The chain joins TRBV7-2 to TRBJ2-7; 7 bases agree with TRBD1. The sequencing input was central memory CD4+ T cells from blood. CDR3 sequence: CASSPQTGITYEQYF. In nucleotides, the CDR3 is TGTGCCAGCAGCCCTCAGACAGGGATCACGTACGAGCAGTACTTC.